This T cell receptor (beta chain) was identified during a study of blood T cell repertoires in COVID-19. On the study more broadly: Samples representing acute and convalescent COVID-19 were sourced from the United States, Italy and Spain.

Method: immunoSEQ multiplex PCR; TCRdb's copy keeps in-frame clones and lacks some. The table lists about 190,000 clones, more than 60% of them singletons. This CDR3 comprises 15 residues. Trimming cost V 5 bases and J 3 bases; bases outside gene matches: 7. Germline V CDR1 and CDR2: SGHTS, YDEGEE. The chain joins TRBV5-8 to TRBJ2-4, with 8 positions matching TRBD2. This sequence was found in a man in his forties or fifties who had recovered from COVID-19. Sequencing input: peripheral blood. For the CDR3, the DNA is TGTGCCAGCAGGGCGGGACTAGTCGGCAAAAACATTCAGTACTTC. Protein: CASRAGLVGKNIQYF. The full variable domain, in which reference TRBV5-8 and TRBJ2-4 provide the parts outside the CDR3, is EAGVTQSPTHLIKTRGQQATLRCSPISGHTSVYWYQQALGLGLQFLLWYDEGEERNRGNFPPRFSGRQFPNYSSELNVNALELEDSALYLCASRAGLVGKNIQYFGAGTRLSVL.